These 10 T cell receptor beta chains were all obtained from the same sample, sequenced in a study of blood T cell repertoires in COVID-19. Generated by immunoSEQ multiplex PCR, the TCRdb table keeps only in-frame clones and is missing some. The repertoire holds approximately 270,000 clones, with roughly nine tenths as singletons. The sequencing input was peripheral blood. The receptors derive from a man in his late teens or twenties with active or convalescent COVID-19.

The gene calls are TRBV5-1 and TRBJ1-2; D unclear. Looked up from germline, CDR1 is SGHRS and CDR2 is YFSETQ. This CDR3 is built from 15 residues. V was pared by 0 bases and J by 7 bases, with 16 bases between. Written as DNA, the CDR3 is TGCGCCAGCAGCTTGGCCTTCGAGGGATCGGCTGGCTACACCTTC. It encodes CASSLAFEGSAGYTF.

The CDR3 region is CASSLGQRTDTQYF. CDR3 coding DNA: TGTGCCAGCAGCCTGGGACAGCGCACAGATACGCAGTATTTT. The chain combines TRBV28 with TRBJ2-3, with 7 bases that match TRBD1. The CDR3 length is 14 residues. After removal of 6 bases from V and 1 base from J, the junction contained 4 bases not matched to a gene. CDR1 is MDHEN and CDR2 is SYDVKM in the germline V gene.

The CDR3 DNA reads TGTGCCAGCAGTTACCTACCCTCGGGCCAGGGGGGCAATCAGCCCCAGCATTTT. Protein product: CASSYLPSGQGGNQPQHF. The genes are TRBV6-2 or TRBV6-3 and TRBJ1-5, with TRBD1 identical over 7 bases. This CDR3 comprises 18 residues. With V trimmed by 2 bases and J by 2 bases, 12 bases remained unmatched. The germline V gene encodes CDR1 MNHEY and CDR2 SVGEGT.

The J gene is TRBJ2-7, the V gene TRBV7-2; 10 nucleotides agree with TRBD2. Trimming at V came to 1 base and at J to 3 bases, leaving 3 bases not matched to a gene. CDR1 is SGHTA and CDR2 is FQGNSA in the germline V gene. This CDR3 is 15 amino acids long. The CDR3 DNA reads TGTGCCAGCAGCTTAGGTAGCGGGGGGAACTACGAGCAGTACTTC. Protein product: CASSLGSGGNYEQYF.

The rearrangement links TRBV5-6 to TRBJ1-2; possible D gene TRBD1, 5 bases. V dropped 4 bases and J dropped 8 bases, with 15 bases sitting between them. Germline V gives CDR1 SGHDT, CDR2 YYEEEE. The CDR3 is 13 residues long. The CDR3, as DNA: TGTGCCAGCAGCGCGGGGGACTGGAGAGGCTACACCTTC. This encodes CASSAGDWRGYTF.

This clone was found a few times. Other DNA sequences in the sample encode the same CDR3. This chain connects TRBV6-5 to TRBJ1-5; D gene unclear. The CDR3 covers 14 residues. Trimming shortened V by 2 bases and J by 4 bases, and 9 bases separated the two germline ends. Germline V lookup: CDR1 MNHEY, CDR2 SVGAGI. The CDR3 sequence is CASSYSGQNQPQHF. DNA of the CDR3: TGTGCCAGCAGTTACAGCGGGCAGAATCAGCCCCAGCATTTT.

This rearrangement joins TRBV6-5 to TRBJ2-7, with TRBD2 matching over 8 bases. The V gene's germline CDR1 is MNHEY and CDR2 SVGAGI. This CDR3 region has 14 residues. V was clipped by 4 bases and J by 1 base; unmatched bases: 3. The CDR3 spells CASSSTGGSYEQYF. The CDR3 coding sequence is TGTGCCAGCAGTTCTACGGGGGGGTCCTACGAGCAGTACTTC.

This rearrangement joins TRBV19 to TRBJ1-1, with D uncertain. The CDR3 consists of 14 residues. Germline lookup yields CDR1 LNHDA and CDR2 SQIVND (reference sequence). V lost 2 bases and J 0 bases, leaving 7 bases between the germline ends. CDR3 sequence (DNA): TGTGCCAGTAGTATACGGGGTATGAACACTGAAGCTTTCTTT. Its protein product is CASSIRGMNTEAFF.

The chain has TRBV28 and TRBJ2-7; tentatively, D is TRBD1 (5 bases). This CDR3 has 16 amino acids. The germline CDR1 and CDR2 sequences are MDHEN and SYDVKM. V lost 5 bases to trimming and J lost 0 bases, with 17 bases between them. The CDR3 reads CASSAVRAESSYEQYF. CDR3 DNA sequence: TGTGCCAGCAGTGCCGTCAGGGCGGAAAGCTCCTACGAGCAGTACTTC.

This chain connects TRBV6-5 to TRBJ1-1, with 9 nucleotides matching TRBD1. The germline gives CDR1 MNHEY, CDR2 SVGAGI. After removal of 6 bases from V and 4 bases from J, the junction contained 6 bases not matched to a gene. The CDR3 spans 14 residues. CDR3 sequence (DNA): TGTGCCAGCAGGATGGGGACAGGGTCCACTGAAGCTTTCTTT. Amino acid sequence: CASRMGTGSTEAFF.